Shown below are 27 T cell receptor beta chains from a single sample sequenced in a study of T cells in Graves' hyperthyroidism and ophthalmopathy. TCR beta CDR3 region amplification was performed from RNA transcripts. When the TCR CDR3 underwent first-round RT-PCR, the HTBI primer set was used. TCRdb used MiXCR to reprocess the multiplex PCR reads, holding one entry per CDR3 protein. The sample holds approximately 200,000 distinct CDR3 sequences, approximately 20% seen once. Source material: blood. These receptor sequences come from a man between 35 and 55 years old with Graves' hyperthyroidism.

The rearrangement joins TRBV6-5 to TRBJ2-7; no definite D call. Deletions cut 0 bases from V and 4 bases from J, with 16 bases between. The CDR3 contains 16 residues. The germline CDR1 and CDR2 sequences are MNHEY and SVGAGI. For the CDR3, the DNA is TGTGCCAGCAGTTACTCGAAGGCCCTCATGAGTTACGAGCAGTACTTC. Its protein is CASSYSKALMSYEQYF.

In the case of this clonotype: Its ends do not fully match the called genes, so a read error is possible. The genes are TRBV6-5 and TRBJ2-3, with 7 bases identical to TRBD1. From germline, CDR1 is MNHEY and CDR2 SVGAGI. The CDR3 runs to 17 residues. CDR3 loop: CANSYDQTGKLTDTQYF. In DNA form, the CDR3 reads TGTGCCAACAGTTACGACCAGACAGGGAAGCTCACAGATACGCAGTATTTT.

Remarks on this clonotype: Being one base from a much bigger clone, this may be a read error. The chain links TRBV6-2 or TRBV6-3 to TRBJ2-1, with 7 bases fitting TRBD2. CDR3 size: 16 residues. CDR1 is MNHEY and CDR2 is SVGEGT in the germline V gene. The CDR3 DNA is TGTGCCAGCAGTTACTTGGCCGGGGGGAACTACAATGAGCAGTCCTTC. The encoded protein is CASSYLAGGNYNEQSF.

The V and J genes are TRBV5-1 and TRBJ2-1, with 12 bases lining up with TRBD2. This CDR3 comprises 16 residues. J was trimmed by 6 bases and V by 0 bases; bases with no gene match: 4. Germline assignment: CDR1 SGHRS and CDR2 YFSETQ. CDR3 coding DNA: TGCGCCAGCAGCTTGGTAGGACTAGCGGGACGCAATGAGCAGTTCTTC. Translation: CASSLVGLAGRNEQFF.

The chain couples TRBV11-2 to TRBJ1-4; D gene uncertain. Germline V gene lookup returns CDR1 SGHAT and CDR2 FQNNGV. The CDR3 totals 12 residues. V lost 1 base and J lost 11, with 8 bases in between. CDR3 DNA sequence: TGTGCCAGCAGCTTAGGTGGGGATAAACTGTTTTTT. Its protein product is CASSLGGDKLFF.

This clonotype occurred a few times. The J gene is TRBJ2-7, the V gene TRBV20-1, with 10 bases fitting TRBD1. CDR3 size: 12 residues. Germline CDR1 reads DFQATT; CDR2 reads SNEGSKA (reference sequence). V lost 5 bases, J lost 4 bases, and 2 bases stayed unmatched. CDR3 sequence: CSALDRGYEQYF. Written as DNA, the CDR3 is TGCAGTGCTTTGGACAGGGGGTACGAGCAGTACTTC.

This clonotype has ten or more counts. This chain uses TRBV6-1 with TRBJ2-5; 7 nucleotides match TRBD1. This CDR3 is 12 amino acids long. Germline V gene lookup returns CDR1 MNHNS and CDR2 SASEGT. The V segment lost 11 bases and the J segment 4 bases; nucleotides outside the gene matches: 7. The CDR3 loop reads CAVSRTGETQYF. The DNA for the CDR3 is TGTGCCGTATCAAGGACAGGAGAGACCCAGTACTTC.

This clonotype was counted only a few times. Relative to the germline gene, one junction end is altered; a read error may explain this. The V gene is TRBV7-2, the J gene TRBJ1-2; D possibly corresponds to TRBD1 (5 bases). The germline gives CDR1 SGHTA, CDR2 FQGNSA. CDR3 length: 15 amino acids. CDR3 region: CASSLAVTRGYGYTF. The CDR3 DNA is TGTGCCAGCAGCCTAGCCGTTACTAGGGGTTATGGCTACACCTTC. The complete variable domain, with remaining parts taken from reference TRBV7-2 and TRBJ1-2, reads GAGVSQSPSNKVTEKGKDVELRCDPISGHTALYWYRQSLGQGLEFLIYFQGNSAPDKSGLPSDRFSAERTGGSVSTLTIQRTQQEDSAVYLCASSLAVTRGYGYTFGSGTRLTVV.

In its sample, this clonotype was seen many times. The CDR3 coding sequence is TGCGCCAGCAAGTTAACGACCCAAGAGACCCAGTACTTC. It is translated as CASKLTTQETQYF. This sequence joins TRBV5-1 and TRBJ2-5, with D uncertain. The germline gives CDR1 SGHRS, CDR2 YFSETQ. The CDR3 is made up of 13 amino acids. V was shortened by 6 bases and J by 1 base, with 10 bases between the two germline ends.

This clonotype was seen many times. V is TRBV24-1 and J is TRBJ2-1; TRBD2 aligns across 9 bases. This CDR3 comprises 15 residues. V shed 2 bases and J 6 bases; nucleotides not matched to a gene: 4. Germline lookup yields CDR1 KGHDR and CDR2 SFDVKD. The CDR3: CATSDSGLASNEQFF. CDR3 coding DNA: TGTGCCACCAGTGATTCGGGACTAGCCAGCAATGAGCAGTTCTTC.

The chain joins TRBV6-2 or TRBV6-3 to TRBJ2-3, with TRBD2 matching over 10 bases. The CDR3 length is 14 residues. The trim removed 7 bases at V and 5 bases at J, leaving 6 bases unmatched. Germline V gene lookup returns CDR1 MNHEY and CDR2 SVGEGT. The CDR3 loop is CASTQAGGQDTQYF. DNA of the CDR3: TGTGCCAGCACCCAAGCGGGGGGGCAAGATACGCAGTATTTT.

The table lists this clonotype with a few counts. This chain uses TRBV28 with TRBJ2-2; TRBD2 aligns across 8 bases. V lost 8 bases and J lost 7; bases outside the gene matches: 9. Per germline, CDR1 MDHEN and CDR2 SYDVKM. The CDR3 has 14 residues. The CDR3 bases are TGTGCCAGCTCCCGGGGGGGCCACGGCGGGGAGCTGTTTTTT. Translation: CASSRGGHGGELFF.

This clonotype showed up many times. In DNA, the CDR3 is TGTGCCAGCAGTCGGACAGGGAGGCGGAACACTGAAGCTTTCTTT. This gives the protein CASSRTGRRNTEAFF. The genes are TRBV6-1 and TRBJ1-1; 8 nucleotides align to TRBD1. V dropped 5 bases and J dropped 1; count of bases not matched to a gene: 6. The CDR3 contains 15 residues. Germline V lookup: CDR1 MNHNS, CDR2 SASEGT.

The V call is TRBV7-9, the J call TRBJ2-7; D is possibly TRBD1 or TRBD2 (5 bases each). V gave up 6 bases and J gave up 3 bases, with 18 bases separating them. The germline V gene encodes CDR1 SEHNR and CDR2 FQNEAQ (reference sequence). The CDR3 runs to 15 residues. As DNA, the CDR3 is TGTGCCAGCAGTCTACCTACCGGGGCCGACTACGAGCAGTACTTC. This gives the protein CASSLPTGADYEQYF.

This clonotype was seen many times. The V gene is TRBV29-1, the J gene TRBJ2-7; no reliable D call. The ends were cut back, 7 bases at V and 1 base at J, with 14 bases in the middle. CDR3 size: 13 residues. Looked up from germline, CDR1 is SQVTM and CDR2 is ANQGSEA. The CDR3 DNA reads TGCAGCGCCGAACCTGACGGATCCTACGAGCAGTACTTC. Encoded protein: CSAEPDGSYEQYF.

V is TRBV20-1 and J is TRBJ1-1, with D uncertain. V lost 3 bases and J lost 1, with 9 bases in between. Looked up from germline, CDR1 is DFQATT and CDR2 is SNEGSKA (reference sequence). The CDR3 has 13 residues. The CDR3 loop reads CSARGQPNTEAFF. CDR3 nucleotides: TGCAGTGCTAGGGGCCAACCGAACACTGAAGCTTTCTTT.

This clonotype has ten or more counts. V gene TRBV11-3 combines with J gene TRBJ2-2; perhaps D is TRBD1 or TRBD2 (5 bases each). CDR1 and CDR2 (germline): SGHNT, YENEEA. The V and J ends lost 4 bases and 3 bases respectively, with 12 bases between them. The CDR3 covers 15 residues. The CDR3, as DNA: TGTGCCAGCAGCTCGAAAAGGGGAGACACCGGGGAGCTGTTTTTT. It yields the protein CASSSKRGDTGELFF.

The chain is built from TRBV19 and TRBJ2-7; D is perhaps TRBD1 (5 bases). The CDR3 extends over 13 amino acids. V was shortened by 4 bases and J by 4 bases, with 11 bases between the two germline ends. The germline V gene encodes CDR1 LNHDA and CDR2 SQIVND (reference sequence). CDR3 bases: TGTGCCAGTAGTACGAGTGACAGATACGAGCAGTACTTC. This gives the protein CASSTSDRYEQYF.

This clonotype was found many times. This chain uses TRBV3-1 with TRBJ1-4; D gene ambiguous. Deletions cut 4 bases from V and 6 bases from J, with 12 bases between. Germline loops: CDR1 LGHDT, CDR2 YNNKEL (reference sequence). The CDR3 covers 14 residues. This CDR3 is CASSLGGVDEKLFF. The CDR3 DNA reads as TGTGCCAGCAGCCTAGGCGGGGTGGATGAAAAACTGTTTTTT.

This clonotype was seen repeatedly, ten times or more. This chain uses TRBV20-1 with TRBJ1-5; D call uncertain. The CDR3 length is 13 residues. Germline V gene sequence: CDR1 DFQATT, CDR2 SNEGSKA (reference sequence). Between the trimmed V and J ends, which lost 5 bases and 7 bases, there was a span of 15 bases. The CDR3 coding sequence is TGCAGTGCTTTGACACCGGAGGTCCAGCCCCAGCATTTT. It codes for CSALTPEVQPQHF.

The chain joins TRBV6-1 to TRBJ2-7, with D possibly matching TRBD1 (6 bases). Germline V gives CDR1 MNHNS, CDR2 SASEGT. Trimming removed 10 bases at V and 7 bases at J, with 23 bases between. This CDR3 is built from 14 residues. The CDR3 sequence is CATQKQWGLGEQYF. CDR3 coding DNA: TGTGCCACCCAAAAGCAATGGGGGCTGGGGGAGCAGTACTTC.

This clonotype was seen many times. The rearrangement uses TRBV7-9 and TRBJ1-1; D gene uncertain. This CDR3 region has 13 residues. Germline lookup yields CDR1 SEHNR and CDR2 FQNEAQ (reference sequence). V was trimmed by 3 bases and J by 7 bases, leaving 12 bases between them. Here the CDR3 DNA reads TGTGCCAGCAGCTTGGGTCTGGGCGGTGAAGCTTTCTTT. It encodes CASSLGLGGEAFF.

This clonotype occurred many times. The chain links TRBV7-2 to TRBJ2-7; TRBD2 agrees at 10 bases. The CDR3 consists of 15 residues. Trimming took 5 bases from V and 1 from J; bases not matched to a gene: 5. The germline CDR1 and CDR2 sequences are SGHTA and FQGNSA. The CDR3 nucleotides read TGTGCCAGCAGCCACGGACTAGCGGTATCCTACGAGCAGTACTTC. Its translation is CASSHGLAVSYEQYF.

In this sample, this clonotype turned up a few times. The V gene is TRBV19, the J gene TRBJ2-7, with D perhaps given as TRBD1 or TRBD2 (5 bases each). The CDR3 has 15 residues. V was pared by 8 bases and J by 2 bases, with 19 bases between. Per germline, CDR1 LNHDA and CDR2 SQIVND (reference sequence). The chain's CDR3 is CASAQTWGTAYEQYF. The CDR3 region has the DNA TGTGCCAGTGCACAGACGTGGGGGACCGCCTACGAGCAGTACTTC.

This clonotype was seen repeatedly, ten times or more. The chain combines TRBV11-3 with TRBJ2-1; no definite D call. Trimming stripped 4 bases from V and 5 bases from J, with 9 bases between. Germline V lookup: CDR1 SGHNT, CDR2 YENEEA. The CDR3 is 13 residues long. The CDR3 DNA is TGTGCCAGCAGCTGGGGAACGGACAATGAGCAGTTCTTC. Translating gives CASSWGTDNEQFF.

This clonotype was observed a few times. A much larger clone sits a single nucleotide away, making a read error possible. V and J are TRBV6-2 or TRBV6-3 and TRBJ1-1; D is undetermined. The CDR3 is made up of 14 amino acids. Germline V lookup: CDR1 MNHEY, CDR2 SVGEGT. The V end was cut by 0 bases, the J end by 4 bases, with 9 bases between. The chain's CDR3 is CASSYSQRSTEAFF. The CDR3 DNA is TGTGCCAGCAGTTACTCGCAGAGAAGCACTGAAGCTTTCTTT.

This clonotype was recorded a few times. The chain joins TRBV9 to TRBJ2-7; D may be TRBD1 or TRBD2 (5 bases each). Germline CDR1 SGDLS, CDR2 YYNGEE. V was pared by 0 bases and J by 3 bases, with 16 bases between. This CDR3 is built from 16 residues. For the CDR3, the DNA is TGTGCCAGCAGCGTAGGCCCCCCCGGGGCGGGCTACGAGCAGTACTTC. Its protein is CASSVGPPGAGYEQYF.